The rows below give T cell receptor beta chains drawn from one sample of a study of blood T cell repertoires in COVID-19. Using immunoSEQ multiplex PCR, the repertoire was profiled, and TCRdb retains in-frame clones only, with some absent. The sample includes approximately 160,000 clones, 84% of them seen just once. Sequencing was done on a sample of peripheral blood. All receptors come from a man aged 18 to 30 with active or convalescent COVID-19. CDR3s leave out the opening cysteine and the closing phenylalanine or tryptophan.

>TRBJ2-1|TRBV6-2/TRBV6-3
ASSYPHNRLAGNNEQF
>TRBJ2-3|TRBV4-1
ASSQSGTGSWDTQY
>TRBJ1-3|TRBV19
ASSSPGQGNTIY
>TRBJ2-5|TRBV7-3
ASSLSGSGGETQY
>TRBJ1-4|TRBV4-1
ASSLPSVRGNEKLF
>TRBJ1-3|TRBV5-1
ASSTGQGAGNTIY
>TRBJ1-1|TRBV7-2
ASSIRQGNTEAF
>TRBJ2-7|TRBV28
ASSRLAGVKVEQY
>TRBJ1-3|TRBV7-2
ASSFLQGLMSSGNTIY
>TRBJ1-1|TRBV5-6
ASSWGVGHTEAF
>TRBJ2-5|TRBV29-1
SVLTGGRGETQY
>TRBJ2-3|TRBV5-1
ASSFARGLRTDTQY
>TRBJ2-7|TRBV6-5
ASSPGQGSSYEQY
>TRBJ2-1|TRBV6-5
ASSLGRSSYNEQF
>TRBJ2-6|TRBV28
ASSLSLRAGANVLT
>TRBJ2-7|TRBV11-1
ASSSWTGRDEQY
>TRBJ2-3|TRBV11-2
ASSPTGGYTDTQY
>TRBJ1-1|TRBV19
ASRVQGPMNTEAF
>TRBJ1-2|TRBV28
ASSPRTGGYGYT
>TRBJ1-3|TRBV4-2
ASSQDGTRGASGNTIY
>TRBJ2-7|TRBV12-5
ASGWDRGPYEQY
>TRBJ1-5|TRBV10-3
AISESSDSNQPQH
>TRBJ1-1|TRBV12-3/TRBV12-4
ASSLSENTEAF
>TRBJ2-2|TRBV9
ASSVAGDTGELF
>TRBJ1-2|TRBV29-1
SAWDREGYT
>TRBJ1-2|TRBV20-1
SASAPTQGYGYT
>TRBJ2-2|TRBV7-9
ASSGRVQNTGELF
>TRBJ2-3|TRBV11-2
ASSLAPLAGGTDTQY
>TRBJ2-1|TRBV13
ASSSGLAGVDDEQF
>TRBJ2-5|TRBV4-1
ASSQRSTGQETQY
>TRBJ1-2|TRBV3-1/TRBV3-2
ASSSRDREHT
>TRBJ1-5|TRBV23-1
ASSHSRQGGHQPQH
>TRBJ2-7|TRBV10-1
ASSGQCYEQY
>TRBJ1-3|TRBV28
ASSPPDSARDRVNTIY
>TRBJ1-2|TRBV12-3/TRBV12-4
ASSPRNYGYT
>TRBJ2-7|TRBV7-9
ASSSGPEQY
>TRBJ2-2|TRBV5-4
ASSLAWQGATGELF
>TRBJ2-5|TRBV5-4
ASSLDFGLQETQY
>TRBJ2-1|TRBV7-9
ASSTYYNEQF
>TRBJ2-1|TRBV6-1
ASSEVTGSSYNEQF
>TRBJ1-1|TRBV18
ASSPGQTNTEAF
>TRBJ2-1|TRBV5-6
ASRREDEQF